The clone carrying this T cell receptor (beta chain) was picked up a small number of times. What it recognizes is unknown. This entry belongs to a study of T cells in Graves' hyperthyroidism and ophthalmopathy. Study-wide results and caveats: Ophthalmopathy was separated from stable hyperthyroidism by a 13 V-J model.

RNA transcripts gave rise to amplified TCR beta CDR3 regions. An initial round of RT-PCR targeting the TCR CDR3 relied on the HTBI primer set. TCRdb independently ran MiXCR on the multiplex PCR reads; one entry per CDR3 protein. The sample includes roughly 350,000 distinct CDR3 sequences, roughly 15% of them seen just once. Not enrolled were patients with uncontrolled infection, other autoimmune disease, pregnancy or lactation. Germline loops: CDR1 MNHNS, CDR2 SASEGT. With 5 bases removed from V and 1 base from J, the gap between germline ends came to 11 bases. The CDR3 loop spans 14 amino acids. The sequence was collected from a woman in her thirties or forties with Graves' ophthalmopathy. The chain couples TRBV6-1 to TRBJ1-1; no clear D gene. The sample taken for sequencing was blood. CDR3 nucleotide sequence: TGTGCCAGCAGTTCCGGAAGTGCGAACACTGAAGCTTTCTTT. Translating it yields CASSSGSANTEAFF.